This T cell receptor (beta chain) appears in the sequencing data of a study of regulatory T cells in long-lasting Graves disease. General study points: Compared with new cases, persistent Graves' patients showed reduced TCR diversity.

HTBI primers from iRepertoire and Arm-PCR of CDR3 regions yielded the TCR beta libraries. TCRdb redid the calling of the multiplex PCR reads with MiXCR, one entry per CDR3 protein. This table holds roughly 400,000 distinct CDR3 sequences, around 15% found once. Time point described: newly diagnosed GD, antithyroid drugs for less than 3 months. PBMCs provided the RNA from which the TCR library was made. On this clonotype itself: Antigen unknown.

The CDR3 spans 15 residues. Germline-derived CDR1 and CDR2 are LNHDA and SQIVND (reference sequence). These records were also assigned to another study, of T cells in Graves' hyperthyroidism and ophthalmopathy. That source reports: Diagnosis relied on clinical symptoms, serum thyroxine and TRAb, thyroid ultrasound and orbital computed tomography. HTBI primers were employed in a first-round RT-PCR of the TCR CDR3. Most thyroid clonotypes with frequency above 0.001 were detected in blood.

The chain uses TRBV19 and TRBJ2-3, with 10 bases identical to TRBD2. The J call is doubtful: the DNA matches TRBJ2-5 better. This specimen consisted of peripheral blood mononuclear cells (PBMCs), obtained at new diagnosis, from a patient treated with antithyroid drugs. The source is a woman between 18 and 29 years old with Graves disease. The CDR3 protein is CASRDLAGAGETQYF. CDR3 nucleotides: TGTGCCAGTAGAGACCTAGCGGGAGCGGGGGAGACCCAGTACTTC.